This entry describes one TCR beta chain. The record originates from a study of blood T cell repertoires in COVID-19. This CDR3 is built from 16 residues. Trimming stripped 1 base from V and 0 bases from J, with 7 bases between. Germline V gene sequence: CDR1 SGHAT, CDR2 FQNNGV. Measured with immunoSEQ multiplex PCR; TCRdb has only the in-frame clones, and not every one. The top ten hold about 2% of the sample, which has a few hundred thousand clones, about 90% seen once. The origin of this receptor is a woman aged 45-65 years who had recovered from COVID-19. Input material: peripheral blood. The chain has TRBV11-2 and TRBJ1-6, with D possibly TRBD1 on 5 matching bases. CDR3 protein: CASSLVDSSYNSPLHF. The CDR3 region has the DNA TGTGCCAGCAGCTTAGTAGACAGCTCCTATAATTCACCCCTCCACTTT.